This T cell receptor (beta chain) was retrieved from a study of cytomegalovirus exposure and HLA in healthy donors. Overall study results and limits: According to reports, the classifier identified cytomegalovirus status with high specificity and sensitivity. CMV serostatus was the only recorded immune exposure for donors.

As for this clone: The target antigen is unknown.

The PCR employed 60 Vbeta primers together with 13 Jbeta primers. Generated by immunoSEQ multiplex PCR, the TCRdb table keeps only in-frame clones and is missing some. The sample has about 180,000 clones, about 80% seen once. The TCR sequence derives from a woman in her 30s in good health and CMV-seronegative. Sequencing used PBMCs.

The CDR3 spells CASSTRTGANTGELFF. CDR3 in DNA: TGCGCCAGCAGCACCCGGACAGGCGCGAACACCGGGGAGCTGTTTTTT. The chain employs TRBV5-1 and TRBJ2-2, with 7 bases lining up with TRBD1. CDR3 length equals 16 residues. Germline V lookup: CDR1 SGHRS, CDR2 YFSETQ. V gave up 4 bases and J gave up 0 bases; unmatched junction bases: 6.